Shown below are 13 T cell receptor beta chains from a single sample sequenced in a study of Graves' ophthalmopathy and Graves' hyperthyroidism (dated by TCRdb to 2016 to 2019). Sequencing used an Illumina HiSeq 2000. TCR beta CDR3 regions were amplified from RNA transcripts for repertoire sequencing. The first round of RT-PCR was done with HTBI primers and the Qiagen OneStep RT-PCR kit, and was followed by a second round of multiplex PCR, then size selection and purification. TCRdb's own reprocessing of the public reads used fastp at Q25 and MiXCR and kept productive beta chains. Every distinct CDR3 protein forms one entry, paired with its most common genes and DNA. The sample data list 500,000 to 600,000 distinct CDR3 sequences, and about two fifths of these were observed just once. The ten largest make up about 4.6% of the sample. Source material: peripheral blood or thyroid tissue (not recorded which). The receptors originated from an adult man with Graves' hyperthyroidism.

This clonotype occurred a few times. This chain uses TRBV7-9 with TRBJ2-3; the match to TRBD2 covers 12 bases. Looked up from germline, CDR1 is SEHNR and CDR2 is FQNEAQ (reference sequence). The V segment lost 4 bases and the J segment 8 bases; nucleotides outside the gene matches: 10. CDR3 length: 16 residues. The CDR3 reads CASSSRTSGTVGTQYF. In nucleotides, the CDR3 is TGTGCCAGCAGCTCCCGGACTAGCGGGACGGTCGGTACGCAGTATTTT.

With respect to this clonotype: It may be a read error: a sequence one base away is much more abundant. V gene TRBV24-1 combines with J gene TRBJ1-5, with TRBD1 matching 7 bases. This CDR3 region has 14 residues. Germline-derived CDR1 and CDR2 are KGHDR and SFDVKD. CDR3 nucleotides: TGTGCCACCAGACCCCAGGGGGTCGATCAGCTCCAGCATTTT. Protein: CATRPQGVDQLQHF.

The table lists this clonotype with many counts. The chain carries TRBV5-1 and TRBJ1-5, with D maybe TRBD1 (6 bases). The CDR3 has 15 residues. CDR1 and CDR2 from the germline V gene are SGHRS and YFSETQ. The germline V and J ends were trimmed by 4 bases and 2 bases, with 13 bases remaining between them. CDR3 sequence reads: CASSANRVGNQPQHF. The CDR3 coding sequence is TGCGCCAGCAGCGCCAACAGGGTGGGCAATCAGCCCCAGCATTTT.

About this clonotype itself: This may be a read error: a much more frequent sequence differs by one nucleotide. The chain links TRBV5-4 to TRBJ1-5; D unclear. This CDR3 region has 11 residues. Germline CDR1 and CDR2: SGHNT and YYREEE (reference sequence). The CDR3 sequence is CASSLGDQEHF. DNA for the CDR3: TGCGCCAGCAGCTTGGGTGACCAAGAGCATTTT.

In its sample, this clonotype was seen a few times. The CDR3 loop reads CSASPEVADTQYF. DNA of the CDR3: TGCAGTGCTAGCCCGGAGGTTGCAGATACGCAGTATTTT. J is TRBJ2-3 and V is TRBV20-1; a weak D match, TRBD2 (5 bases). From germline, CDR1 is DFQATT and CDR2 SNEGSKA (reference sequence). The length of the CDR3 is 13 residues. V shed 3 bases and J shed 4 bases, with 11 bases lying between them.

This clonotype was observed many times. This chain connects TRBV7-8 to TRBJ1-2; D gene unclear. Germline CDR1 and CDR2: SGHVS and FQNEAQ. The CDR3 covers 14 residues. Trimming removed 1 base from V and 4 bases from J, with 10 bases in between. The CDR3, as DNA: TGTGCCAGCAGCTTAGGGTTGGGTATCTATGGCTACACCTTC. Encoded protein: CASSLGLGIYGYTF.

This clonotype was counted ten times or more. One junction end does not reproduce the germline sequence, and a read error may be involved. This chain uses TRBV12-3 or TRBV12-4 with TRBJ1-2; unclear D gene. CDR3 length: 11 amino acids. CDR3 sequence reads: CASSLLTAAVF. The CDR3 coding sequence is TGTGCCAGCAGTTTATTGACCGCGGCAGTCTTC.

There are many counts of this clonotype. The chain has TRBV5-1 and TRBJ1-2; no reliable D call. The CDR3 is 15 residues long. CDR1 SGHRS and CDR2 YFSETQ come from the germline V gene. Trimming removed 0 bases at V and 3 bases at J, with 12 bases between. CDR3 coding DNA: TGCGCCAGCAGCTTGGGTTCGATAGTCTACTATGGCTACACCTTC. It specifies CASSLGSIVYYGYTF.

This clonotype showed up many times. The chain joins TRBV20-1 to TRBJ1-1; D is possibly TRBD1 (6 bases). The CDR3 contains 13 residues. V was cut by 3 bases and J by 3 bases, with 11 bases left in between. Germline values: CDR1 DFQATT, CDR2 SNEGSKA (reference sequence). CDR3 sequence reads: CSARFGGHTEAFF. The CDR3 DNA is TGCAGTGCTAGGTTTGGGGGGCACACTGAAGCTTTCTTT.

The chain employs TRBV19 and TRBJ2-7, with a weak D call TRBD1 (6 bases). Trimming left V 6 bases short and J 2 bases short, with 11 bases between. Germline CDR1 reads LNHDA; CDR2 reads SQIVND (reference sequence). CDR3 length equals 13 residues. CDR3 protein: CASSTGLAYEQYF. The CDR3 nucleotides read TGTGCCAGTAGCACAGGGTTGGCCTACGAGCAGTACTTC.

This clonotype came up many times. This chain links TRBV7-2 with TRBJ2-7; 9 bases fit TRBD1. The V and J ends lost 6 bases and 2 bases, in that order; junction bases with no gene match: 8. This CDR3 contains 15 residues. Germline V lookup: CDR1 SGHTA, CDR2 FQGNSA. The CDR3 DNA reads TGTGCCAGCAGAGAGCCCGGGACAGGGACCTACGAGCAGTACTTC. It codes for CASREPGTGTYEQYF.

A note on this clonotype: No conserved phenylalanine or tryptophan is present at the end of the CDR3, so a read error is the likely explanation. The chain combines TRBV20-1 with TRBJ2-5; TRBD1 matches at 9 bases. This CDR3 is built from 15 residues. Germline trimming cut 1 base from V and 4 bases from J; bases unmatched to any gene: 7. CDR1 is DFQATT and CDR2 is SNEGSKA in the germline V gene (reference sequence). The CDR3 reads CSARAGQGLRETQYL. The CDR3 DNA follows: TGCAGTGCTAGAGCGGGACAGGGCTTAAGAGAGACCCAGTACCTC.

This rearrangement joins TRBV9 to TRBJ2-5; 8 bases map to TRBD2. The better agreement between TRBJ2-1 and the DNA end casts doubt on the J call. CDR1 is SGDLS, CDR2 YYNGEE, per germline. The CDR3 extends over 15 amino acids. The CDR3 spells CASSVGAGAYNEQFF. The CDR3 nucleotides read TGTGCCAGCAGCGTAGGAGCGGGAGCCTACAATGAGCAGTTCTTC.